The 28 T cell receptor beta chains given below trace back to one sample, sequenced in a study of response to subunit inactivated influenza vaccine. TCRdb recomputed calls from the RT-PCR reads with MiXCR, one row per CDR3 protein. This sample has more than 400,000 distinct CDR3 sequences, with about a tenth found just once. The material was PBMCs from blood, obtained roughly 46 days after vaccination. These receptors all come from a man over 45 who received an inactivated influenza vaccine.

This clonotype occurred a few times. The CDR3 nucleotides are TGCGCCAGCAGCCTATCCAGGGACAGCTCGGCCGAGCAGTACTTC. This codes for CASSLSRDSSAEQYF. The rearrangement joins TRBV4-3 to TRBJ2-7; 7 nucleotides line up with TRBD1. Per germline, CDR1 LGHNA and CDR2 YSLEER. V shed 4 bases, J shed 6 bases, and the junction held 12 bases outside the gene matches. The CDR3 loop spans 15 amino acids.

Many counts were recorded for this clonotype. This rearrangement joins TRBV4-3 to TRBJ1-2; D not resolved. V was cut by 4 bases and J by 4 bases, with 13 bases left in between. Germline V gene data show CDR1 as LGHNA and CDR2 as YSLEER. This CDR3 spans 14 amino acids. CDR3 sequence reads: CASSRGGSLYGYTF. In DNA form, the CDR3 reads TGCGCCAGCAGCCGGGGAGGGTCCCTCTATGGCTACACCTTC.

This clonotype occurred a few times. V usage is TRBV20-1 and J usage is TRBJ1-1, with D unresolved. The CDR3 totals 11 residues. V lost 5 bases to trimming and J lost 4 bases, with 8 bases between them. The germline V gene encodes CDR1 DFQATT and CDR2 SNEGSKA (reference sequence). DNA for the CDR3: TGCAGTGCTCTTCTGAGCACTGAAGCTTTCTTT. It codes for CSALLSTEAFF.

In its sample, this clonotype was seen a few times. The V call is TRBV4-3, the J call TRBJ2-7, with D maybe TRBD2 (7 bases). Trimming cost V 1 base and J 4 bases, with 14 bases left between them. This CDR3 region has 15 residues. Germline assignment: CDR1 LGHNA and CDR2 YSLEER. The CDR3 loop is CASSQGTRQGYEQYF. The CDR3 DNA follows: TGCGCCAGCAGCCAAGGGACTAGGCAGGGGTACGAGCAGTACTTC.

This clonotype was seen repeatedly, ten times or more. The chain employs TRBV4-3 and TRBJ2-2, with TRBD1 as a possible D gene (5 bases). The germline V gene encodes CDR1 LGHNA and CDR2 YSLEER. The CDR3 is 16 amino acids. V lost 0 bases and J lost 2, with 10 bases in between. The DNA of the CDR3 is TGCGCCAGCAGCCAAGATTGGACACTAAACACCGGGGAGCTGTTTTTT. It yields the protein CASSQDWTLNTGELFF.

The sample holds a few counts of this clonotype. The chain couples TRBV12-3 or TRBV12-4 to TRBJ2-3; D gene ambiguous. The length of the CDR3 is 14 residues. Between the trimmed V and J ends, which lost 1 base and 2 bases, there was a span of 7 bases. The DNA of the CDR3 is TGTGCCAGCAGTTTAGGCTGGAACACAGATACGCAGTATTTT. Encoded protein: CASSLGWNTDTQYF.

This clonotype showed up many times. The rearrangement uses TRBV10-3 and TRBJ2-2; 10 bases match TRBD1. V was clipped by 6 bases and J by 0 bases; unmatched bases: 4. CDR3 length: 16 amino acids. Germline V gene data show CDR1 as ENHRY and CDR2 as SYGVKD. The chain's CDR3 is CAISGTGAPNTGELFF. In DNA, the CDR3 is TGTGCCATCAGCGGGACAGGGGCTCCGAACACCGGGGAGCTGTTTTTT.

This chain joins TRBV20-1 and TRBJ2-1, with TRBD2 identical over 12 bases. The germline gives CDR1 DFQATT, CDR2 SNEGSKA (reference sequence). CDR3 length: 15 amino acids. V shed 3 bases, J shed 4 bases, and the junction held 4 bases outside the gene matches. The CDR3 region has the DNA TGCAGTGCTAGCCACGGACTAGCGGGGTACAATGAGCAGTTCTTC. Protein: CSASHGLAGYNEQFF.

The CDR3 nucleotides read TGTGCCAGCAGCTTAGAGGTGTTCTCTGGAAACACCATATATTTT. This encodes CASSLEVFSGNTIYF. V is TRBV7-2 and J is TRBJ1-3; no clear D. V lost 1 base and J lost 0, with 7 bases in between. The CDR3 runs to 15 residues. Germline V gene sequence: CDR1 SGHTA, CDR2 FQGNSA. Variable domain in full (rest from reference TRBV7-2 and TRBJ1-3): GAGVSQSPSNKVTEKGKDVELRCDPISGHTALYWYRQSLGQGLEFLIYFQGNSAPDKSGLPSDRFSAERTGGSVSTLTIQRTQQEDSAVYLCASSLEVFSGNTIYFGEGSWLTVV.

This clonotype turned up a few times. The chain combines TRBV5-1 with TRBJ2-5; possibly TRBD1 for D (6 bases). Germline V gene data show CDR1 as SGHRS and CDR2 as YFSETQ. Trimming took 4 bases from V and 0 from J, leaving 16 bases between them. The CDR3 sequence is 16 residues long. CDR3 residues: CASSREGQMYQETQYF. For the CDR3, the DNA is TGCGCCAGCAGCCGGGAAGGACAGATGTACCAAGAGACCCAGTACTTC.

This clonotype was seen a few times. This rearrangement joins TRBV5-1 to TRBJ2-7; 8 nucleotides align to TRBD2. CDR1 is SGHRS, CDR2 YFSETQ, per germline. There are 14 residues in the CDR3. With V trimmed by 3 bases and J by 7 bases, 9 bases remained unmatched. CDR3 DNA sequence: TGCGCCAGCAGCTCGGGGGGGCCTACGCGGGAGCAGTACTTC. Its protein is CASSSGGPTREQYF.

In its sample, this clonotype was seen a few times. The chain employs TRBV7-8 and TRBJ2-5; D is unresolved. CDR3 length: 16 residues. In germline, CDR1 is SGHVS, CDR2 FQNEAQ. V lost 5 bases and J 5 bases, leaving 21 bases between the germline ends. The CDR3 spells CASSTYRVARVETQYF. The CDR3 coding sequence is TGTGCCAGCAGCACGTATAGGGTGGCCCGTGTGGAGACCCAGTACTTC.

The chain is built from TRBV3-1 and TRBJ2-6, with D unresolved. Deletions cut 8 bases from V and 0 bases from J, with 17 bases between. CDR1 is LGHDT, CDR2 YNNKEL, per germline (reference sequence). The CDR3 covers 17 residues. CDR3 amino acids: CASQNALTVSGANVLTF. The CDR3 region has the DNA TGTGCCAGCCAGAACGCCCTGACGGTCTCTGGGGCCAACGTCCTGACTTTC.

This clonotype was seen repeatedly, ten times or more. This sequence joins TRBV6-5 and TRBJ2-6; D not certain. The CDR3 has 15 residues. With 0 bases removed from V and 2 bases from J, the gap between germline ends came to 5 bases. Germline V CDR1 and CDR2: MNHEY, SVGAGI. For the CDR3, the DNA is TGTGCCAGCAGTTACTCGAACACTGGGGCCAACGTCCTGACTTTC. Its protein product is CASSYSNTGANVLTF.

This rearrangement joins TRBV30 to TRBJ2-7; 8 bases match TRBD1. Trimming cost V 3 bases and J 5 bases; bases outside gene matches: 6. The CDR3 is made up of 13 amino acids. Germline V gene sequence: CDR1 GTSNPN, CDR2 SVGIG (reference sequence). CDR3 region: CAWRWTGFHEQYF. Written as DNA, the CDR3 is TGTGCCTGGAGATGGACAGGGTTCCACGAGCAGTACTTC. Variable domain in full (rest from reference TRBV30 and TRBJ2-7): SQTIHQWPATLVQPVGSPLSLECTVEGTSNPNLYWYRQAAGRGLQLLFYSVGIGQISSEVPQNLSASRPQDRQFILSSKKLLLSDSGFYLCAWRWTGFHEQYFGPGTRLTVT.

This clonotype was observed a few times. V and J are TRBV7-8 and TRBJ2-3, with unresolved D. Trimming took 5 bases from V and 2 from J, leaving 8 bases between them. Germline V gene sequence: CDR1 SGHVS, CDR2 FQNEAQ. The CDR3 is 13 amino acids. CDR3 DNA sequence: TGTGCCAGCAGCGGCCGGGCCACAGATACGCAGTATTTT. Its protein product is CASSGRATDTQYF.

In this sample, this clonotype turned up many times. The J gene is TRBJ2-1, the V gene TRBV29-1; TRBD1 aligns across 7 bases. The CDR3 spans 17 residues. From germline, CDR1 is SQVTM and CDR2 ANQGSEA. Trimming removed 0 bases from V and 6 bases from J; junction bases left unmatched: 14. The CDR3, as DNA: TGCAGCGTTGAAGATCAAGGGGGCAGGGACAGTGGCAATGAGCAGTTCTTC. It yields the protein CSVEDQGGRDSGNEQFF.

The CDR3 DNA sequence: TGTGCCAGCAGCCAAACAGACAGGGTTGGTGATGGCTACACCTTC. Its protein is CASSQTDRVGDGYTF. The chain has TRBV4-2 and TRBJ1-2, with 7 nucleotides matching TRBD1. Germline CDR1 and CDR2: LGHNA and YNFKEQ. The trim removed 2 bases at V and 6 bases at J, leaving 9 bases unmatched. This CDR3 has 15 amino acids.

The chain is built from TRBV29-1 and TRBJ2-7; 8 positions agree with TRBD1. Germline V gives CDR1 SQVTM, CDR2 ANQGSEA. V trimming: 6 bases; J trimming: 6 bases; junction bases outside the gene matches: 7. This CDR3 comprises 12 residues. CDR3 in amino acids: CSVMKTGAEQYF. The DNA for the CDR3 is TGCAGCGTGATGAAGACAGGGGCCGAGCAGTACTTC.

The chain employs TRBV20-1 and TRBJ1-4; D gene unclear. The CDR3 runs 14 residues. Germline V CDR1 and CDR2: DFQATT, SNEGSKA (reference sequence). Between the trimmed V and J ends, which lost 0 bases and 5 bases, there was a span of 10 bases. As DNA, the CDR3 is TGCAGTGCTAGAGATGGTAGCTACAATGAAAAACTGTTTTTT. Its translation: CSARDGSYNEKLFF.

This clonotype was counted between two and nine times. The V call is TRBV5-1, the J call TRBJ1-2; D is unresolved. Per germline, CDR1 SGHRS and CDR2 YFSETQ. The CDR3 is 13 amino acids. V lost 3 bases and J lost 7, with 13 bases in between. CDR3 DNA: TGCGCCAGCAGCTCCCAATCCTCGGGTGGCTACACCTTC. Its protein is CASSSQSSGGYTF.

Only a few counts were recorded for this clonotype. This sequence joins TRBV18 and TRBJ2-1, with 10 bases fitting TRBD2. CDR1 KGHSH and CDR2 LQKENI come from the germline V gene. CDR3 size: 17 residues. V shed 2 bases, J shed 5 bases, and the junction held 9 bases outside the gene matches. CDR3 amino acids: CASSPSRGAGGDNEQFF. CDR3 sequence (DNA): TGTGCCAGCTCACCATCGAGGGGAGCGGGAGGGGACAATGAGCAGTTCTTC.

The sample holds a few counts of this clonotype. The chain couples TRBV7-6 to TRBJ2-7; D possibly uses TRBD1 or TRBD2 (5 bases each). There are 14 residues in the CDR3. V was shortened by 1 base and J by 3 bases, with 10 bases between the two germline ends. CDR1 is SGHVS and CDR2 is FNYEAQ in the germline V gene. DNA of the CDR3: TGTGCCAGCAGCTTAGAAGAGGGGAACTACGAGCAGTACTTC. It codes for CASSLEEGNYEQYF.

This clonotype has a count of ten or more. The chain joins TRBV10-2 to TRBJ2-1; D remains unclear. The CDR3 sequence is 15 residues long. Germline-derived CDR1 and CDR2 are WSHSY and SAAADI. Between the trimmed V and J ends, which lost 0 bases and 6 bases, there was a span of 12 bases. The CDR3 DNA reads as TGCGCCAGCAGTGAGTCGAGTCTGAACGGCAATGAGCAGTTCTTC. Its protein product is CASSESSLNGNEQFF.

The gene calls are TRBV5-1 and TRBJ2-1, with 10 bases aligning to TRBD1. J was trimmed by 4 bases and V by 1 base; bases with no gene match: 8. CDR3 length: 17 amino acids. In germline, CDR1 is SGHRS, CDR2 YFSETQ. The CDR3 here is CASSLFFLGQGYNEQFF. CDR3 DNA: TGCGCCAGCAGCTTGTTCTTTTTGGGACAGGGGTACAATGAGCAGTTCTTC.

This chain joins TRBV5-1 and TRBJ1-4; D is unresolved. Germline V gene sequence: CDR1 SGHRS, CDR2 YFSETQ. This CDR3 has 14 residues. Trimming cost V 2 bases and J 0 bases, with 5 bases left between them. CDR3 sequence: CASSFGPTNEKLFF. As DNA, the CDR3 is TGCGCCAGCAGCTTTGGGCCAACTAATGAAAAACTGTTTTTT.

This clonotype has at least ten counts. This chain joins TRBV4-2 and TRBJ2-1; D unresolved. The CDR3 runs to 13 residues. Trimming left V 0 bases short and J 3 bases short, with 3 bases between. Germline CDR1 and CDR2: LGHNA and YNFKEQ. CDR3 residues: CASSQEDYNEQFF. Here the CDR3 DNA reads TGTGCCAGCAGCCAAGAGGACTACAATGAGCAGTTCTTC.

The chain has TRBV12-3 or TRBV12-4 and TRBJ1-1; 8 bases fit TRBD1. The V gene end was trimmed by 6 bases and the J gene end by 6 bases; junction bases not matched to a gene: 6. The CDR3 contains 13 residues. This CDR3 is CASRLDRVAEAFF. In DNA form, the CDR3 reads TGTGCCAGCAGGCTGGACAGGGTTGCTGAAGCTTTCTTT.